This T cell receptor (beta chain) was sequenced during a study of regulatory T cells in long-lasting Graves disease. CDR3 size: 14 residues. V lost 4 bases to trimming and J lost 0 bases, with 9 bases between them. This clonotype was recorded at least ten times. The time point here: persistent/refractory GD, antithyroid drugs over 5 years with positive TRAb. After RNA was extracted from PBMCs, the TCR library was made from it. Through Arm-PCR of CDR3 regions and iRepertoire HTBI primers, TCR beta libraries were built. TCRdb fed the multiplex PCR reads into MiXCR, producing one record per CDR3 protein. The repertoire holds roughly 450,000 distinct CDR3 sequences, with around 22% as singletons.

The sample here was peripheral blood mononuclear cells (PBMCs), taken when the disease was refractory, from a patient treated with antithyroid drugs. The TCR was taken from a female donor with Graves disease. The chain is built from TRBV12-3 or TRBV12-4 and TRBJ1-1; D is ambiguous. The CDR3 DNA follows: TGTGCCAGCAGTTACCAGGTACTGAACACTGAAGCTTTCTTT. Residues: CASSYQVLNTEAFF.